The clone carrying this TCR beta chain was found a few times. As yet, its antigen is unknown. The data derive from a study of CD8+ T cells in alopecia areata. Points from the study as a whole: Sharing of TCR sequences between patients (possibly for HLA-related reasons) was less clear than in mice. Sequenced scalp T cells also include alphabeta T cells resident in normal skin.

RNA was extracted and reverse transcribed into cDNA as the sequencing template. Clones were sequenced by immunoSEQ multiplex PCR, and TCRdb holds only the in-frame ones, with some missing. The sample lists some 100,000 clones, roughly 68% occurring once. V shed 0 bases and J shed 7 bases, with 8 bases lying between them. The CDR3 totals 12 residues. Germline values: CDR1 SGHRS, CDR2 YFSETQ. Input material: CD4+ T cells sorted from blood. This TCR derives from a human donor in good health. This rearrangement joins TRBV5-1 to TRBJ2-7, with D unclear. CDR3 residues: CASSLGEGEQYF. The CDR3 region has the DNA TGCGCCAGCAGCTTGGGGGAAGGGGAGCAGTACTTC.